The clone carrying this T cell receptor (beta chain) showed up just once. What it binds is not known. These data come from a study of T cell repertoires in cytomegalovirus infection. Background on the study: Alongside well-studied HLA-B-restricted CMV epitopes, recently identified HLA-C-restricted CMV epitopes were also used. It can be stated that public TCR beta signatures indicated CMV infection as well as a matching HLA type. Notes on the study in general: Individuals carrying CMV plus the relevant HLA were identified by cumulative frequency of public TCR beta families. CMV-specific TCR beta clonotypes restricted by HLA-C were the ones dominating the ex vivo response.

TCRdb re-analysed the reads in MiXCR, keeping a single row per CDR3 protein. The data hold 200,000 or so distinct CDR3 sequences, with about 38% observed a single time. The CDR3 is made up of 15 amino acids. From germline, CDR1 is DFQATT and CDR2 SNEGSKA (reference sequence). V was pared by 7 bases and J by 6 bases, with 13 bases of the junction left unmatched. V usage is TRBV20-1 and J usage is TRBJ2-1; 9 bases align to TRBD1. This sequence originates from a human donor in good health (CMV status not recorded). Some clones in this sample may be carry-over from other donors' samples. Sequencing was performed on CD8+ T cells from cultured PBMCs, taken from culture after CMV antigen stimulation. CDR3 DNA sequence: TGCAGTGGTAGGGGTGGGGACAGGGCCATCAATGAGCAGTTCTTC. Protein: CSGRGGDRAINEQFF.